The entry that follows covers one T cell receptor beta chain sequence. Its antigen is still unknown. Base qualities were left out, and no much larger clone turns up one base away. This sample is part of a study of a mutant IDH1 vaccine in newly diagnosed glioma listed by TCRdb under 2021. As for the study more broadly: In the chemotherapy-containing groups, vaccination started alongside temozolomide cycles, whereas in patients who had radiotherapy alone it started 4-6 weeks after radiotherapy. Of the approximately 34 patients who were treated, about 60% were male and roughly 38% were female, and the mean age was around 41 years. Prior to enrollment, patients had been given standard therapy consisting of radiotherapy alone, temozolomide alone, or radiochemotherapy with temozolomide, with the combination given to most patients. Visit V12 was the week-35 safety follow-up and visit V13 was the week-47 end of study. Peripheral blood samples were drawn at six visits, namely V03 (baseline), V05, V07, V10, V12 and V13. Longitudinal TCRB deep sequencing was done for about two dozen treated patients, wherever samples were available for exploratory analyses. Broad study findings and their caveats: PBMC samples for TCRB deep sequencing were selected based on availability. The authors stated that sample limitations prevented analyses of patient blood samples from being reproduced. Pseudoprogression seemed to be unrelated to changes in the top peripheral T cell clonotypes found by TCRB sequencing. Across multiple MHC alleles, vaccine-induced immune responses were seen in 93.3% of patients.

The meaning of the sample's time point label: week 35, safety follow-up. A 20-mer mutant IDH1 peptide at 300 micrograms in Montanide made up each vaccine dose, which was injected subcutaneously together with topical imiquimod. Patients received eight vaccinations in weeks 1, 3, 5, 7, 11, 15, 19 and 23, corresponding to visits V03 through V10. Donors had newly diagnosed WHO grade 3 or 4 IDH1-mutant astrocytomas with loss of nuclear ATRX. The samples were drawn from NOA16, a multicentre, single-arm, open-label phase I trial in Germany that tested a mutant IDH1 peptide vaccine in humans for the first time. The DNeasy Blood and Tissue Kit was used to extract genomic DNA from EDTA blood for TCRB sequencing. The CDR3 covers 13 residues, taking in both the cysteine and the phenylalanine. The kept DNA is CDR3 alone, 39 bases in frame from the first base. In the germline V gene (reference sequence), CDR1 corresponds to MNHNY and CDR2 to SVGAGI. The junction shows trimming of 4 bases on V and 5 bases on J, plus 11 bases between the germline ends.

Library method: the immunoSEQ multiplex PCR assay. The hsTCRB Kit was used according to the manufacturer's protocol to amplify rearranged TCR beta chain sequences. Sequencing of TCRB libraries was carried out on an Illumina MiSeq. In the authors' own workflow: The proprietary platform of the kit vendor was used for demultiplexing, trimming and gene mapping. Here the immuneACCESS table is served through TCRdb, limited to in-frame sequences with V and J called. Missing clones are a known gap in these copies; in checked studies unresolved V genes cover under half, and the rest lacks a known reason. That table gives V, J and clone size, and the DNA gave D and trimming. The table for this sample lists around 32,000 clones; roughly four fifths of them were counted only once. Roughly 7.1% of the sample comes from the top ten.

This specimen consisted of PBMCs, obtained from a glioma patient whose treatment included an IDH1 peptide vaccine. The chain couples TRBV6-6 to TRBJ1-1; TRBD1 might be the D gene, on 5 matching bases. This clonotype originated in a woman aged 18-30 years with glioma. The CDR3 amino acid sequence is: CASSLGARTEAFF. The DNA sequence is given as TGTGCCAGCAGTTTAGGGGCCAGAACTGAAGCTTTCTTT.